Included here is one T cell receptor beta chain sequence, with context. No antigen is known for it. The CDR3 extends over 17 amino acids. CDR1 and CDR2 (germline): SGHNT, YENEEA. V was pared by 6 bases and J by 7 bases, with 22 bases between. This sample is part of a study of cytomegalovirus exposure and HLA in healthy donors. Study-level findings and limits: In the analysis, some V segments, TRBV6-2 and TRBV6-3 included, were excluded as indistinguishable. An analysis that was carried out later associated 16,000 or so TCR beta sequences with HLA alleles at 0.05 false discovery rate. The study recorded 150 to 200 TCR beta chains that were cytomegalovirus-associated. A later analysis found TCR association rates differed by HLA locus, highest for DRB1 and lowest for HLA-C.

Primers included in the PCR were 60 Vbeta and 13 Jbeta primers. Some clones are missing from TCRdb's copy, which holds only in-frame ones; the method was immunoSEQ multiplex PCR. The sample includes 200,000 to 250,000 clones, approximately 70% of them seen just once. The sequence came from a man aged 35-49 years in good health and CMV-seropositive. What was sequenced was PBMCs. This chain joins TRBV11-3 and TRBJ1-6; D might be TRBD1 (5 bases). Written as DNA, the CDR3 is TGTGCCAGCAGACTTAAGACCCAGGGAAGGGGCAATTCACCCCTCCACTTT. Amino acids: CASRLKTQGRGNSPLHF.